This is a list of T cell receptor beta chains from one sample in a study of identical twins. TCRdb reprocessed the 5' RACE reads via MiXCR and lists one record per CDR3 protein. The repertoire has a few hundred thousand distinct CDR3 sequences, approximately 12% of them found once; the top ten carry 4%. The same specimen was also included in a second study, on yellow fever vaccine responses in identical twins.

The sample consisted of memory (CD45RO+) T cells sorted from blood. These receptors originate from a woman under 30 in good health. CDR3s include the opening cysteine and the closing phenylalanine or tryptophan. Each record gives: J gene, V gene, D gene, clone size, CDR3 DNA, CDR3 protein. D genes are given only for firm matches. Rows may omit the clone size; those that give it use once, few, many or a size class.

TRBJ2-5,TRBV7-9,TRBD1,-,TGTGCCAGCAGCTCGCGCAGGGGGATGAAGGAGACCCAGTACTTC,CASSSRRGMKETQYF
TRBJ1-2,TRBV20-1,-,-,TGCAGTGCTAGTCCCCAGGGCGCTAACTATGGCTACACCTTC,CSASPQGANYGYTF
TRBJ1-1,TRBV29-1,-,few,TGCAGCGCCGCTAGGGCCCGGGACGGTGAAGCTTTCTTT,CSAARARDGEAFF
TRBJ1-6,TRBV15,-,many,TGTGCCACCAGCAGAGTGTCAGGGAGCTCCTATAATTCACCCCTCCACTTT,CATSRVSGSSYNSPLHF
TRBJ1-1,TRBV7-9,TRBD1,few,TGTGCCAGCAGCTTAGGGGACAGGGGGCTAACTGAAGCTTTCTTT,CASSLGDRGLTEAFF
TRBJ2-2,TRBV27,TRBD2,many,TGTGCCAGCAGTTTATATAGGCCTAGCGGGTTGTCGGACACCGGGGAGCTGTTTTTT,CASSLYRPSGLSDTGELFF
TRBJ2-1,TRBV30,TRBD2,many,TGTGCCTGGAGTGTCTGGGCGGGAGGGCGAAACAATGAGCAGTTCTTC,CAWSVWAGGRNNEQFF
TRBJ2-7,TRBV11-2,-,-,TGTGCCAGCAGCTGGACAGTCTCCTACGAGCAGTACTTC,CASSWTVSYEQYF
TRBJ2-4,TRBV15,-,-,TGTGCCACCAGCGCGCGAGGAGACATTCAGTACTTC,CATSARGDIQYF
TRBJ2-1,TRBV4-3,TRBD2,-,TGCGCCAGCAGCCAAGAAGCCCGGGGGGGGCAGTTCTTC,CASSQEARGGQFF
TRBJ2-7,TRBV7-9,TRBD2,many,TGTGCCAGCAGCTCACAGACTAGCGGGGGATACTACGAGCAGTACTTC,CASSSQTSGGYYEQYF
TRBJ2-7,TRBV7-9,-,few,TGTGCCAGCAGCTCGGACAACCTCTACGAGCAGTACTTC,CASSSDNLYEQYF
TRBJ2-2,TRBV6-1,-,-,TGTGCCAGCACTGTTCGGTGGGACACCGGGGAGCTGTTTTTT,CASTVRWDTGELFF
TRBJ1-1,TRBV29-1,-,-,TGCAGCGTTGTTAATTTGTCGGAAGCCTTCTTT,CSVVNLSEAFF
TRBJ2-4,TRBV6-5,TRBD1,-,TGTGCCAGCAGTTACGTACCGGGACAGGGGTTTTCGGCCAAAAACATTCAGTACTTC,CASSYVPGQGFSAKNIQYF
TRBJ1-2,TRBV7-3,-,few,TGTGCCAGCAGCTTAGGCCCGGAAGGGGCTAACTATGGCTACACCTTC,CASSLGPEGANYGYTF
TRBJ2-3,TRBV20-1,-,few,TGCAGTGCGCCACAGGGAGATACGCAGTATTTT,CSAPQGDTQYF
TRBJ2-7,TRBV7-9,-,-,TGTGCCAGCAGCCCAAGGTCAGATCGCTACGAGCAGTACTTC,CASSPRSDRYEQYF
TRBJ1-2,TRBV10-1,TRBD1,few,TGCGCCAGCAGTGAGACGAAGACAGGGATGCTCGGGAATGGCTACACCTTC,CASSETKTGMLGNGYTF
TRBJ2-5,TRBV5-1,TRBD2,-,TGCGCCAGCAGCTCAGCGGGGGAGGAGGAAAGGGACCAAGAGACCCAGTACTTC,CASSSAGEEERDQETQYF
TRBJ2-1,TRBV21-1,-,-,TGTGCCAGCAGCAAAACCCCGGAGTCCTCCTACAATGAGCAGTTCTTC,CASSKTPESSYNEQFF
TRBJ2-1,TRBV11-2,TRBD1,-,TGTGCCAGCAGCCCCGGGACAGTTCCCAATGAGCAGTTCTTC,CASSPGTVPNEQFF
TRBJ1-6,TRBV28,-,few,TGTGCCAGCAGTCCAACAGGAAACACCTATAATTCACCCCTCCACTTT,CASSPTGNTYNSPLHF
TRBJ2-7,TRBV6-1,-,once,TGTGCCAGCAGGGACGGCCAACTAGGGGTCGAGCAGTACTTC,CASRDGQLGVEQYF
TRBJ2-7,TRBV4-2,TRBD1,-,TGTGCCAGCAGCCAATCCGGACAGGGGAACTACGAGCAGTACTTC,CASSQSGQGNYEQYF
TRBJ2-3,TRBV5-1,TRBD2,many,TGCGCCAGCAGCGTTGGGAGGGATACAGATACGCAGTATTTT,CASSVGRDTDTQYF
TRBJ2-3,TRBV6-1,TRBD2,few,TGTGCCAGCAGAGTACTAGCGGGAGACATAGATACGCAGTATTTT,CASRVLAGDIDTQYF
TRBJ2-7,TRBV5-1,-,-,TGCGCCAGCAGCTTGTCCCCGGGACGAAACTACGAGCAGTACTTC,CASSLSPGRNYEQYF
TRBJ2-4,TRBV6-5,TRBD1,-,TGTGCCAGCAGTTACACCGGGGCAGGGGGAAAAAACATTCAGTACTTC,CASSYTGAGGKNIQYF
TRBJ2-7,TRBV6-2/TRBV6-3,TRBD1,-,TGTGCCAGCACCGAAGGGGACAGGATATCCGGGCAGTACTTC,CASTEGDRISGQYF
TRBJ2-5,TRBV10-1,-,few,TGCGCCAGCAATCGGGACGTCCAAGAGACCCAGTACTTC,CASNRDVQETQYF
TRBJ2-5,TRBV6-1,TRBD1,few,TGTGCCAGCAGTGAAATGGCAGGGGGCGAGAAAGAGACCCAGTACTTC,CASSEMAGGEKETQYF